One and the same sample provided the 11 T cell receptor beta chains below, sequenced in a study of T cell responses to AZD1222 COVID-19 vaccine. Sequencing was performed with immunoSEQ multiplex PCR; in TCRdb, only in-frame clones are kept and a portion is missing. The profile covers 140,000 to 150,000 clones, with 80% to 95% appearing a single time and 2.5% to 3% taken by the ten largest. The sequences come from peripheral blood, collected on day 0 of MenACWY control vaccination. Receptors originate from an adult in good health.

The CDR3 bases are TGTGCCAGCAGTTACTGGGGGGTGGGGGAGACCCAGTACTTC. Protein sequence: CASSYWGVGETQYF. V gene TRBV6-5 combines with J gene TRBJ2-5, with D possibly being TRBD2 (6 bases). The length of the CDR3 is 14 residues. Germline V gene data show CDR1 as MNHEY and CDR2 as SVGAGI. The V gene lost 1 base and the J gene lost 5 bases, with 11 bases spanning the gap.

The DNA of the CDR3 is TGTGCCAGCAGCTTAATTAGGCTAGCGGGAAGGTCCGGGGAGCTGTTTTTT. Translated: CASSLIRLAGRSGELFF. V and J are TRBV7-3 and TRBJ2-2, with TRBD2 matching over 9 bases. In germline, CDR1 is SGHTA, CDR2 FQGTGA. The CDR3 is 17 residues long. The V gene end was trimmed by 1 base and the J gene end by 6 bases; junction bases not matched to a gene: 9.

This chain uses TRBV19 with TRBJ2-3; D is undetermined. The V and J ends lost 8 bases and 0 bases respectively, with 12 bases between them. Per the germline V gene, CDR1 is LNHDA and CDR2 is SQIVND (reference sequence). The length of the CDR3 is 14 residues. Here the CDR3 reads CASATTTSTDTQYF. CDR3 nucleotides: TGTGCCAGTGCGACAACAACTAGCACAGATACGCAGTATTTT.

The rearrangement links TRBV29-1 to TRBJ2-7, with D hard to call. V was trimmed by 7 bases and J by 2 bases, leaving 18 bases between them. Per the germline V gene, CDR1 is SQVTM and CDR2 is ANQGSEA. The CDR3 sequence is 14 residues long. For the CDR3, the DNA is TGCAGCGCCACGCCTAAGGACGTCGCCTACGAGCAGTACTTC. Translated, it gives CSATPKDVAYEQYF.

V usage is TRBV6-5 and J usage is TRBJ2-7; D might be TRBD2 (6 bases). Germline CDR1 is MNHEY and CDR2 is SVGAGI. The CDR3 extends over 13 amino acids. V was trimmed by 7 bases and J by 3 bases, leaving 13 bases between them. CDR3: CASTPGVSYEQYF. DNA of the CDR3: TGTGCCAGCACCCCGGGAGTTAGCTACGAGCAGTACTTC.

This clone was detected once. The gene calls are TRBV18 and TRBJ1-1; TRBD1 might be the D (5 bases). V was clipped by 0 bases and J by 6 bases, with 14 bases between them. Germline CDR1 reads KGHSH; CDR2 reads LQKENI. This CDR3 region has 15 residues. The CDR3 DNA is TGTGCCAGCTCACCACCGTTAGGGGAGGCTGCTGAAGCTTTCTTT. Translation: CASSPPLGEAAEAFF. Combining the CDR3 with reference TRBV18 and TRBJ1-1 gives the whole variable domain NAGVMQNPRHLVRRRGQEARLRCSPMKGHSHVYWYRQLPEEGLKFMVYLQKENIIDESGMPKERFSAEFPKEGPSILRIQQVVRGDSAAYFCASSPPLGEAAEAFFGQGTRLTVV.

V usage is TRBV15 and J usage is TRBJ1-2; D call uncertain. CDR1 and CDR2 (germline): LNHNV, YYDKDF (reference sequence). The CDR3 runs to 14 residues. V lost 3 bases to trimming and J lost 3 bases, with 11 bases between them. The CDR3 sequence: CATSRELGYYGYTF. CDR3 nucleotide sequence: TGTGCCACCAGCAGGGAACTTGGTTACTATGGCTACACCTTC.

The J gene is TRBJ2-2, the V gene TRBV11-3; D is possibly TRBD2 (6 bases). Trimming left V 5 bases short and J 3 bases short, with 13 bases between. The germline V gene encodes CDR1 SGHNT and CDR2 YENEEA. This CDR3 contains 15 residues. The CDR3: CASSPRDSYTGELFF. CDR3 bases: TGTGCCAGCAGCCCAAGGGACTCCTACACCGGGGAGCTGTTTTTT.

The V and J genes are TRBV2 and TRBJ2-5; 15 nucleotides align to TRBD2. This CDR3 region has 18 residues. Looked up from germline, CDR1 is SNHLY and CDR2 is FYNNEI. V gave up 6 bases and J gave up 7 bases; unmatched junction bases: 15. The CDR3 loop reads CASRRAWTSGRAPATQYF. The CDR3 DNA reads TGTGCCAGCAGGAGGGCCTGGACTAGCGGGAGGGCCCCAGCGACCCAGTACTTC.

The chain links TRBV11-2 to TRBJ1-1; D is unclear. Per germline, CDR1 SGHAT and CDR2 FQNNGV. The V end was cut by 5 bases, the J end by 5 bases, with 15 bases between. The CDR3 totals 14 residues. The CDR3 DNA reads as TGTGCCAGCAGCGGCCAAGACCGGTCTACTGAAGCTTTCTTT. It specifies CASSGQDRSTEAFF.

Here the CDR3 reads CASSQRGGHHGGEKLFF. In DNA form, the CDR3 reads TGTGCCAGCAGCCAGAGGGGTGGACACCACGGAGGGGAAAAACTGTTTTTT. The rearrangement links TRBV4-2 to TRBJ1-4; possibly TRBD1 for D (5 bases). With 3 bases removed from V and 8 bases from J, the gap between germline ends came to 22 bases. The CDR3 loop spans 17 amino acids. Germline CDR1 is LGHNA and CDR2 is YNFKEQ.